This T cell receptor beta chain was obtained from a study of beta chain features in type 1 diabetes. Study results and limitations: Within each of all four CD4+ subsets, Type 1 diabetes patients had TCRB CDR3s that were moderately but significantly shorter. Sampled from patients, naive, central memory and Treg TCRB repertoires appeared more similar than those sampled from healthy donors. VDJ junctions in type 1 diabetes patients carried more deletions and fewer insertions.

Since all of the isolated RNA was reverse transcribed, expressed TCRB transcripts were what got sequenced. Only in-frame clones appear in the TCRdb table, and some are missing; sequencing was by immunoSEQ multiplex PCR. The table lists approximately 470,000 clones, approximately 28% of them singletons. This clone was observed a handful of times. The antigen is not known. V shed 5 bases and J shed 2 bases, with 10 bases lying between them. Germline CDR1 and CDR2: MNHEY and SMNVEV (reference sequence). The CDR3 length is 14 residues. The sample consisted of naive CD4+ T cells from blood. This TCR derives from a young man in good health. J is TRBJ2-1 and V is TRBV27; D possibly matches TRBD1 or TRBD2 (6 bases each). The CDR3 protein is CASSGRGPYNEQFF. Written as DNA, the CDR3 is TGTGCCAGCAGTGGCCGGGGGCCCTACAATGAGCAGTTCTTC.